The entry below describes one T cell receptor (beta chain). This clone's antigen is unknown. Base qualities were left out, and no much larger clone turns up one base away. This entry belongs to a study of beta chain features in type 1 diabetes (dated by TCRdb to about 2018). About the study as a whole: Patients and healthy donors did not differ in mean age, gender distribution, total cell number or subset yield. A total of about 100,000,000 sorted cells were examined across all samples, and RNA yield correlated strongly with the number of cells per subset. In the study, recently diagnosed type 1 diabetes patients and matched healthy donors were compared on the TCRB repertoires of their sorted circulating CD4+ T cell subsets. Regulatory and stem cell-like memory subsets were isolated from only 8 patients and about eight healthy donors, whereas naive and central memory subsets came from all 30 or so donors.

All of the isolated RNA was reverse transcribed with the High Capacity cDNA Reverse Transcription Kit, so expressed TCRB transcripts were sequenced. Deep immunoSEQ sequencing was performed on naive, central memory and regulatory T cell samples, with an average of roughly 3.6 million total reads per sample. After sorted cells were lysed in RLT buffer, RNA was extracted with DNase-treated RNeasy Micro or Mini kits, with the choice depending on cell number. Each cell subset was processed on its own to prevent cross-contamination, while patient and healthy donor samples were processed together. TCRB sequences were amplified from cDNA with the immunoSEQ multiplex PCR, producing 87-bp fragments spanning the CDR3 region. Amplicons were sequenced on the Illumina HiSeq platform. On the study's bioinformatics: Synthetic template baselines were used to correct PCR bias computationally, reads within Hamming distance 2 were collapsed, and singletons that could not be merged were discarded. Reads were aligned to IMGT to assign V, D and J genes, CDR3 length, and insertions or deletions at six rearrangement sites. Within each subset, clonotype counts were normalized to sorted cell number, after which true diversity and Gini coefficients were computed with the tcR R package. The overlap coefficient, calculated on TCRB nucleotide sequences, was used to measure repertoire sharing. Out-of-frame TCRB sequences from naive cells were analyzed to stand in for the pre-selection repertoire. TCRdb mirrors the immuneACCESS table, restricted to in-frame sequences. Some clones are absent from its copies; in checked studies, under half trace to an unresolved V gene, and the reason for the others is unknown. D and trimming were read from the DNA, whereas the V and J calls and clone size are those reported in that table. For this sample the table gives approximately 150,000 clones, of which roughly 63% were detected only once. 0.08% to 0.095% of the sample lies in the top ten.

Findings and caveats that apply to the study as a whole: Because the HLA sub-analyses included only small numbers of individuals, any influence of HLA type on TCRB rearrangement was left unresolved. Because cDNA rather than genomic DNA was sequenced, highly expressing activated cells could have been over-represented, although no difference in activation and CD3 levels was found between groups. At VDJ recombination sites, type 1 diabetes patients had fewer insertions and more deleted nucleotides, which implies abnormalities in thymic rearrangement. Type 1 diabetes patients showed a moderate but significant shortening of TCRB CDR3 length in all four CD4+ subsets. Naive, central memory and regulatory TCRB repertoires appeared to be more alike among patients than among healthy donors. PCR might favor shorter templates, but patient and control samples were amplified and corrected together, so any skew would affect both groups equally.

A single peripheral blood draw of around 120 mL on average was collected from each donor into heparinised tubes. Using a panel that included CD45RO, CCR7, CD25, CD127, CD95 and CD27, naive, central memory, regulatory and stem cell-like memory CD4+ T cells were sorted on a BD FACSAria II. Every sorted population had a purity above 95%. Right away, PBMCs were isolated by Lymphoprep density gradient centrifugation and were stained directly, with no culture step. So that batch effects would be minimized, each experiment stained and sorted samples in pairs, pairing one healthy donor with one patient. Sequencing used naive CD4+ T cells from blood. Per the publication, the cell subset or site label means: true naive CD4+ T cells. The TCR sequence derives from a man aged 30 to 45 with type 1 diabetes.

The DNA sequence is TGTGCCTACGGGGACTATGGCTACACCTTC. It translates as CAYGDYGYTF. Recombination linked TRBV30 to TRBJ1-2, with no D gene named confidently. CDR1 and CDR2 (GTSNPN, SVGIG) derive from the germline V gene (reference sequence). The CDR3 runs 10 amino acids, cysteine and phenylalanine included. The CDR3 DNA has 30 bases and is translated from base 1. The V and J ends are trimmed by 7 bases and 3 bases, leaving 6 bases between them.